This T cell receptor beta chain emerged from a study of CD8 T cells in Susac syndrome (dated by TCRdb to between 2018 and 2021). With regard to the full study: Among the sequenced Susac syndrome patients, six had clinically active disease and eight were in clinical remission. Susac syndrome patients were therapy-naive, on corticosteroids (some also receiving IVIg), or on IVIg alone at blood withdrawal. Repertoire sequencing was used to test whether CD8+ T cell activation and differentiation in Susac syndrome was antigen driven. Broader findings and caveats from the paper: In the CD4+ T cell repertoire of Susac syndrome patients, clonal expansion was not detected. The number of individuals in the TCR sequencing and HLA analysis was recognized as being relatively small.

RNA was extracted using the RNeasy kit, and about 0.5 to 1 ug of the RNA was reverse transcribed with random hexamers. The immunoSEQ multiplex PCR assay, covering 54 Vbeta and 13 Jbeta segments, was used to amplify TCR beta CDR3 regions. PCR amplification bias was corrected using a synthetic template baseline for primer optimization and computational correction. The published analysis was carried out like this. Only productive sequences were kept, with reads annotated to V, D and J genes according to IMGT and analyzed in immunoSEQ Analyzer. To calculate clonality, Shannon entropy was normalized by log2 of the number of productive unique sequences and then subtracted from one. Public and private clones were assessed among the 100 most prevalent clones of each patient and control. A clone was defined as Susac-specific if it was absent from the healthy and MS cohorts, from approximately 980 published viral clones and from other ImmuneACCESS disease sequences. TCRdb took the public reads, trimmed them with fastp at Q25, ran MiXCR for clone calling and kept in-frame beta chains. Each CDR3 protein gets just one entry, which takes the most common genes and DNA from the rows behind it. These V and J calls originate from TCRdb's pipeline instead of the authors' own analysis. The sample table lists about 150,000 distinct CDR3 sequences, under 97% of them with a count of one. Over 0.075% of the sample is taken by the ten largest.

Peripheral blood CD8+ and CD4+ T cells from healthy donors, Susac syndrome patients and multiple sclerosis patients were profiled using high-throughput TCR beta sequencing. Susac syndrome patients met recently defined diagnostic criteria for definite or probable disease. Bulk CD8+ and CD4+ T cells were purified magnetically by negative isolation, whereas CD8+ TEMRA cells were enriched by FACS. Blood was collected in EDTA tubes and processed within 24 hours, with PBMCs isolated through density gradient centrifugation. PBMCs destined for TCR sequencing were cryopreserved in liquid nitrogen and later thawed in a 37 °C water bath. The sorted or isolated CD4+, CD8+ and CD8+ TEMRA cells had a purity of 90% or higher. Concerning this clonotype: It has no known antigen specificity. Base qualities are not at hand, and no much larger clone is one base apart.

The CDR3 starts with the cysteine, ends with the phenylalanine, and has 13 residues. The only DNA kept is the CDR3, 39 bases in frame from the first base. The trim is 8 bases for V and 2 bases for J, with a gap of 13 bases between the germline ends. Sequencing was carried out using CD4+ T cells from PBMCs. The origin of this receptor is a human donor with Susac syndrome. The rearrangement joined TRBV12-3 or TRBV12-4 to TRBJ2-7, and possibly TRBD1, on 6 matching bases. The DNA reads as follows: TGTGCCAGCGGGGACATGGGCCCCTACGAGCAGTACTTC. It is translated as CASGDMGPYEQYF.